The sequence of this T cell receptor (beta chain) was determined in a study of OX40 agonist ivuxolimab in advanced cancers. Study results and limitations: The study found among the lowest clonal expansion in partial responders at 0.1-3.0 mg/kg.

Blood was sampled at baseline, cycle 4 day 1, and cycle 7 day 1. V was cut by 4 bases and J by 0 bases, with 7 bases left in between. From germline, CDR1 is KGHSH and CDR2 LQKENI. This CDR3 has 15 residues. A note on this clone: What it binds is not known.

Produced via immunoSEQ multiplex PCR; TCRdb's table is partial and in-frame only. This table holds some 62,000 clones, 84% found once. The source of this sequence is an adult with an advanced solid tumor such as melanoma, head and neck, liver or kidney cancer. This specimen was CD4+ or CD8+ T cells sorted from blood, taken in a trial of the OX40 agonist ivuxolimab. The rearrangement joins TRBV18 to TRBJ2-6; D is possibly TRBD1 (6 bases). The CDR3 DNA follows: TGTGCCAGCTCACGACAGGTCTCTGGGGCCAACGTCCTGACTTTC. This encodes CASSRQVSGANVLTF.